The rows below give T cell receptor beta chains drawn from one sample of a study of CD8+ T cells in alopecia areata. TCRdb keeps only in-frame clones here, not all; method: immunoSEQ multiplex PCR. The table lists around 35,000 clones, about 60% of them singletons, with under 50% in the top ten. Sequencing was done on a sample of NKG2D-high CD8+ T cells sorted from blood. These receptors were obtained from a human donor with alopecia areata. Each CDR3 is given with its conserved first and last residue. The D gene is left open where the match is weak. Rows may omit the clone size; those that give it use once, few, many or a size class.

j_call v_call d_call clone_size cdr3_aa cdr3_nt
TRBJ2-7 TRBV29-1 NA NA CSVWGGTFPSEQYF TGCAGCGTTTGGGGGGGCACTTTTCCGAGTGAGCAGTACTTC
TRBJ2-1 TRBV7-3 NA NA CASSPHSYNEQFF TGTGCCAGCAGCCCCCACTCCTACAATGAGCAGTTCTTC
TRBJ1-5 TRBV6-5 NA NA CASSPRWHQPQHF TGTGCCAGCAGTCCTCGTTGGCATCAGCCCCAGCATTTT
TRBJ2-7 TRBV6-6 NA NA CASSRDWNEQYF TGTGCCAGCAGCCGGGACTGGAACGAGCAGTACTTC
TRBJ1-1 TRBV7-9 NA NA CASSFGNTEAFF TGTGCCAGCAGTTTTGGGAACACTGAAGCTTTCTTT
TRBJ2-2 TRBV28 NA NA CASSFRGPSTGELFF TGTGCCAGCAGTTTTCGTGGGCCTAGTACCGGGGAGCTGTTTTTT
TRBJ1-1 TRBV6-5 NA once CASSYFNRGGTEAFF TGTGCCAGCAGTTACTTCAACCGGGGTGGCACTGAAGCTTTCTTT
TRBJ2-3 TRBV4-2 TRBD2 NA CASSQDFLAGDTDTQYF TGTGCCAGCAGCCAAGATTTCCTAGCGGGAGACACAGATACGCAGTATTTT
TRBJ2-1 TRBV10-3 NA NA CAISAPPLYNEQFF TGTGCCATCAGTGCACCTCCGCTTTACAATGAGCAGTTCTTC
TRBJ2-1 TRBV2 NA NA CASTGGPHYNEQFF TGTGCCAGCACCGGGGGGCCCCACTACAATGAGCAGTTCTTC
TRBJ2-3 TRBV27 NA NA CASSNHATLMGGPSTDTQYF TGTGCCAGCAGTAACCACGCCACATTAATGGGGGGGCCTAGCACAGATACGCAGTATTTT
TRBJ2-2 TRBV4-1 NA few CASSQRLVVGELFF TGCGCCAGCAGCCAACGGCTAGTCGTCGGGGAGCTGTTTTTT
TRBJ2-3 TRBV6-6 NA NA CASSIGTLAPTDTQYF TGTGCCAGCAGTATCGGGACCTTAGCCCCAACAGATACGCAGTATTTT